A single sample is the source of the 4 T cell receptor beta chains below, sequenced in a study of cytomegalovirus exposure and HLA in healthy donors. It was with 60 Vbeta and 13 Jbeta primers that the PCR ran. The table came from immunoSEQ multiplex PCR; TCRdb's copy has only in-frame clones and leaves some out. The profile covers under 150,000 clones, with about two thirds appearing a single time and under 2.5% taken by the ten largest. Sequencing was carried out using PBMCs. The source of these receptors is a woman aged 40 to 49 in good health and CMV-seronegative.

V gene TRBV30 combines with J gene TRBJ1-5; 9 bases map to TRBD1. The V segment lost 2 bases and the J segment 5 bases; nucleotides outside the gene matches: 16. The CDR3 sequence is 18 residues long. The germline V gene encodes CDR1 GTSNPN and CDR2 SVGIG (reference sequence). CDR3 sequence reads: CAWSRPSGQGLGYQPQHF. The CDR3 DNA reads TGTGCCTGGAGTAGACCATCGGGACAGGGTTTAGGTTATCAGCCCCAGCATTTT.

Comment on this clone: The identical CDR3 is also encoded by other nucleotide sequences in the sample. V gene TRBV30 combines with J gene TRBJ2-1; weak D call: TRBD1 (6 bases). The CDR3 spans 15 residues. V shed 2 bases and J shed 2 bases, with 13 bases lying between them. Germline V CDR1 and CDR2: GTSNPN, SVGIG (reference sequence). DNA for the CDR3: TGTGCCTGGAGTCCTACAGGGAGACCCTACAATGAGCAGTTCTTC. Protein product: CAWSPTGRPYNEQFF.

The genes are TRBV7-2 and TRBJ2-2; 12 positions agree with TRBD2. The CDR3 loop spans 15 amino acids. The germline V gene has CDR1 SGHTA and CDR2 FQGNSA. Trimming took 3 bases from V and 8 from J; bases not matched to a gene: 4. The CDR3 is CASSFASGGAGELFF. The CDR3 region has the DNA TGTGCCAGCAGCTTCGCTAGCGGGGGGGCGGGGGAGCTGTTTTTT.

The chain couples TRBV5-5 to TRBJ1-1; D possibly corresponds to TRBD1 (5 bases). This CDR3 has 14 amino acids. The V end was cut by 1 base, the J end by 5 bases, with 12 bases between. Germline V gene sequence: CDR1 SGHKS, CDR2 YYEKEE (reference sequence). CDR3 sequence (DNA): TGTGCCAGCAGCTTGACAAACGGGGGTACTGAAGCTTTCTTT. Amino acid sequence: CASSLTNGGTEAFF.